One and the same sample provided the 16 T cell receptor beta chains below, sequenced in a study of CD8 T cells in Susac syndrome. RNA was extracted with the RNeasy kit, and a quantity of roughly 0.5 to 1 ug was reverse transcribed using random hexamers. MiXCR, applied by TCRdb to the immunoSEQ multiplex PCR reads, yields one record per CDR3 protein. The sample gives tens of thousands of distinct CDR3 sequences, 96% of which show up once; 0.62% is in the top ten. Sequencing was done on a sample of CD8+ T cells from PBMCs. Source of these receptors: a human donor with Susac syndrome.

The V gene is TRBV29-1, the J gene TRBJ2-7, with D possibly matching TRBD1 (6 bases). V gave up 7 bases and J gave up 1 base, with 17 bases separating them. CDR1 is SQVTM, CDR2 ANQGSEA, per germline. The CDR3 loop spans 14 amino acids. CDR3 protein: CSAGGVDISYEQYF. The CDR3 DNA reads as TGCAGCGCTGGGGGCGTAGATATTTCCTACGAGCAGTACTTC.

V gene TRBV27 combines with J gene TRBJ2-5; D unclear. Germline V gene sequence: CDR1 MNHEY, CDR2 SMNVEV (reference sequence). The CDR3 length is 12 residues. Deletions cut 6 bases from V and 0 bases from J, with 5 bases between. CDR3 amino acids: CASSHNQETQYF. As DNA, the CDR3 is TGTGCCAGCAGCCACAACCAAGAGACCCAGTACTTC.

The V gene is TRBV7-9, the J gene TRBJ2-7; the D is unclear. V was pared by 5 bases and J by 3 bases, with 14 bases between. The CDR3 totals 14 residues. Germline CDR1 is SEHNR and CDR2 is FQNEAQ (reference sequence). The CDR3 loop reads CASSPPFSYYEQYF. Written as DNA, the CDR3 is TGTGCCAGCAGCCCACCTTTTTCCTACTACGAGCAGTACTTC.

The V and J genes are TRBV20-1 and TRBJ2-3; TRBD2 matches 10 bases. V dropped 5 bases and J dropped 0; count of bases not matched to a gene: 2. This CDR3 has 14 amino acids. Germline CDR1 and CDR2: DFQATT and SNEGSKA (reference sequence). CDR3 in DNA: TGCAGTGCTCCTAGCGGGGGTAGCACAGATACGCAGTATTTT. Translation: CSAPSGGSTDTQYF.

The chain links TRBV13 to TRBJ1-2; unclear D gene. CDR3 size: 13 residues. Germline V gives CDR1 PRHDT, CDR2 FYEKMQ (reference sequence). V lost 2 bases to trimming and J lost 5 bases, with 9 bases between them. CDR3 in amino acids: CASSLTDSYGYTF. CDR3 coding DNA: TGTGCCAGCAGCTTAACAGATTCTTATGGCTACACCTTC.

The chain uses TRBV12-5 and TRBJ2-6; D could derive from TRBD1 or TRBD2 (5 bases each). In germline, CDR1 is LGHNT, CDR2 FRNRAP. CDR3 size: 17 residues. Trimming took off 2 bases at V and 4 bases at J, with 15 bases between the two ends. The chain's CDR3 is CASGLPTGARGANVLTF. DNA for the CDR3: TGTGCTAGTGGTTTGCCAACCGGGGCCCGGGGGGCCAACGTCCTGACTTTC.

The genes are TRBV5-1 and TRBJ2-3; D gene ambiguous. Trimming took 4 bases from V and 0 from J, leaving 9 bases between them. This CDR3 is 14 amino acids long. Per germline, CDR1 SGHRS and CDR2 YFSETQ. The CDR3 loop reads CASSLEWSTDTQYF. The DNA for the CDR3 is TGCGCCAGCAGCCTGGAGTGGAGCACAGATACGCAGTATTTT.

This clonotype appeared once. V and J are TRBV20-1 and TRBJ1-6; D is uncertain. This CDR3 has 14 amino acids. CDR1 DFQATT and CDR2 SNEGSKA come from the germline V gene (reference sequence). With 0 bases removed from V and 6 bases from J, the gap between germline ends came to 9 bases. In DNA form, the CDR3 reads TGCAGTGCTAGAGATCTGGCGGTTAATTCACCCCTCCACTTT. This translates into CSARDLAVNSPLHF.

The rearrangement uses TRBV14 and TRBJ1-6, with D maybe TRBD1 (6 bases). Trimming pared 1 base from V and 7 bases from J, leaving 11 bases between. This CDR3 is built from 15 residues. The germline CDR1 and CDR2 sequences are SGHDN and FVKESK. CDR3 in amino acids: CASSQADRINSPLHF. CDR3 DNA: TGTGCCAGCAGCCAAGCGGACAGAATCAATTCACCCCTCCACTTT.

The chain joins TRBV2 to TRBJ1-1, with TRBD1 matching 9 bases. The CDR3 has 14 amino acids. V dropped 5 bases and J dropped 3; count of bases not matched to a gene: 4. Germline V gene sequence: CDR1 SNHLY, CDR2 FYNNEI. The CDR3 coding sequence is TGTGCCAGCAGTTTGGGACAGGGAGACACTGAAGCTTTCTTT. Residues: CASSLGQGDTEAFF. The full variable domain, with the rest looked up from reference TRBV2 and TRBJ1-1, is EPEVTQTPSHQVTQMGQEVILRCVPISNHLYFYWYRQILGQKVEFLVSFYNNEISEKSEIFDDQFSVERPDGSNFTLKIRSTKLEDSAMYFCASSLGQGDTEAFFGQGTRLTVV.

The gene calls are TRBV28 and TRBJ2-7; D uncertain. V lost 7 bases, J lost 0 bases, and 13 bases lay in between. From germline, CDR1 is MDHEN and CDR2 SYDVKM. The CDR3 extends over 14 amino acids. DNA of the CDR3: TGTGCCAGCAACGTGGGGATTAGCTCCTACGAGCAGTACTTC. It specifies CASNVGISSYEQYF.

The V call is TRBV29-1, the J call TRBJ2-7; TRBD1 matches 9 bases. V gave up 6 bases and J gave up 11 bases; unmatched junction bases: 17. Germline CDR1 SQVTM, CDR2 ANQGSEA. The CDR3 length is 14 residues. CDR3 coding DNA: TGCAGCGTCTCCCTTAGCCCGGACAGGGGCCCTGAGTACTTC. Translation: CSVSLSPDRGPEYF.

The chain uses TRBV29-1 and TRBJ1-1; D remains ambiguous. Trimming removed 2 bases at V and 3 bases at J, with 4 bases between. Germline loops: CDR1 SQVTM, CDR2 ANQGSEA. The CDR3 runs to 11 residues. The CDR3 spells CSVEMDTEAFF. CDR3 nucleotides: TGCAGCGTTGAAATGGACACTGAAGCTTTCTTT.

This chain connects TRBV18 to TRBJ2-3; 8 bases agree with TRBD2. The CDR3 has 15 residues. V dropped 2 bases and J dropped 6; count of bases not matched to a gene: 7. The V gene's germline CDR1 is KGHSH and CDR2 LQKENI. The CDR3 here is CASSPERGGLDTQYF. DNA for the CDR3: TGTGCCAGCTCACCAGAGCGCGGGGGGCTTGATACGCAGTATTTT. The full variable domain, in which reference TRBV18 and TRBJ2-3 provide the parts outside the CDR3, is NAGVMQNPRHLVRRRGQEARLRCSPMKGHSHVYWYRQLPEEGLKFMVYLQKENIIDESGMPKERFSAEFPKEGPSILRIQQVVRGDSAAYFCASSPERGGLDTQYFGPGTRLTVL.

The CDR3 nucleotides are TGCGCCAGCAGCCGCTATAGGGGGAACACTGAAGCTTTCTTT. Its translation is CASSRYRGNTEAFF. V usage is TRBV4-3 and J usage is TRBJ1-1, with D possibly being TRBD1 (5 bases). Trimming shortened V by 4 bases and J by 1 base, and 10 bases separated the two germline ends. Germline loops: CDR1 LGHNA, CDR2 YSLEER. The length of the CDR3 is 14 residues.

The chain combines TRBV7-3 with TRBJ2-2; no firm D call. Germline V lookup: CDR1 SGHTA, CDR2 FQGTGA. Trimming removed 3 bases from V and 1 base from J, with 6 bases in between. The CDR3 extends over 14 amino acids. This CDR3 is CASSFSGNTGELFF. CDR3 DNA: TGTGCCAGCAGCTTCTCGGGGAACACCGGGGAGCTGTTTTTT.